The clone carrying this TCR beta chain was seen a handful of times. Its antigen remains unidentified. The sample is drawn from a study of beta chain features in type 1 diabetes. The overall study: Regarding age, gender and cell yields, patients proved similar to healthy donors.

Per germline, CDR1 MGHRA and CDR2 YSYEKL. The CDR3 totals 14 residues. Trimming removed 2 bases from V and 2 bases from J; junction bases left unmatched: 3. General study findings and limits: Cells carrying high TCR expression could end up over-represented when cDNA is sequenced. Equally in patients and controls, shorter templates might have been favored by PCR.

TCRB transcripts that were expressed got sequenced, as all of the isolated RNA had been reverse transcribed. The average read count of naive, central memory and regulatory T cell samples was some 3.9 million. Sequenced by immunoSEQ multiplex PCR; TCRdb stores in-frame clones only, minus some. The repertoire includes hundreds of thousands of clones, about 14% of them detected once, and 0.07% to 0.095% sits in the top ten. Material for sequencing was naive CD4+ T cells from blood. The chain has TRBV4-1 and TRBJ2-7; 7 bases fit TRBD1. The clonotype originates from a man aged 18-30 years in good health. The CDR3 loop is CASSQTGQTYEQYF. The CDR3 DNA reads as TGCGCCAGCAGCCAAACGGGACAGACCTACGAGCAGTACTTC.